Sequencing of this TCR beta chain was carried out in a study of T cells in localized non-small cell lung cancer. Findings and limits, study-wide: Adjacent lung exhibited a median of 57 among the 100 most abundant tumor clones. Heterogeneity stays possible, as sequencing covered only one tumor region.

With 2 bases clipped from V and 6 bases from J, the junction kept 6 bases outside the gene matches. The CDR3 totals 15 residues. CDR1 MNHEY and CDR2 SVGAGI come from the germline V gene. Profiling relied on immunoSEQ multiplex PCR, and the TCRdb table lists in-frame clones only, not all of them. The repertoire holds 55,000 or so clones, less than 85% seen once, with roughly 4% in the top ten. About this clone itself: Its specificity is unknown.

The chain uses TRBV6-5 and TRBJ1-4, with 7 bases fitting TRBD1. The starting material was PBMCs, obtained before any cancer treatment. The sequence derives from a woman between 35 and 70 years old with stage II lung adenocarcinoma. The CDR3 loop reads CASSYRGRLDEKLFF. The CDR3 DNA reads as TGTGCCAGCAGTTACAGGGGGCGATTAGATGAAAAACTGTTTTTT.